This T cell receptor beta chain was retrieved from a study of T cell repertoires in cytomegalovirus infection (dated by TCRdb to between 2019 and 2020). In the study overall: Donor HLA type was relevant to the analysis, as public TCR beta signatures indicated carriage of CMV infection together with the matching HLA type.

This clonotype was recorded many times. The target of this receptor is not known. No base quality information exists; no much larger clone differs at one position. Reading the germline V gene gives CDR1 MNHEY and CDR2 SVGEGT. The cysteine opens and the phenylalanine closes a CDR3 of 13 amino acids. Left in the record is the CDR3 DNA by itself, 39 bases read in frame from the first base. Ends trimmed: V by 2 bases, J by 16 bases; bases unmatched to a gene: 10. The paper's findings and limits, for the study overall: In both this cohort and an independent 352-donor cohort, the cumulative frequency of public TCR beta family members distinguished carriers of CMV infection plus the relevant HLA type. In the ex vivo response, HLA-C-restricted CMV-specific TCR beta clonotypes were dominant, and in two of eight donors the single most frequent clonotype came from this HLA-C-restricted group.

The sample was run on an Illumina HiSeq 1500. TCRdb redid the processing of the public reads, applying fastp at Q25 and MiXCR, and retained in-frame beta chains. Rows with a matching CDR3 protein are joined into one entry that keeps the most common DNA and genes. For this sample the table gives fewer than 550,000 distinct CDR3 sequences, of which approximately 26% were detected only once. About 12% of the sample is taken by the ten largest. The chain uses TRBV6-2 or TRBV6-3 and TRBJ2-1; 8 junctional bases match TRBD2. What was sequenced was PBMCs. This clonotype originated in a human donor in good health (CMV status not recorded). Some clones in this sample may be carry-over from other donors' samples. The nucleotide sequence reads TGTGCCAGCAGTTACACTCTAGCGGGTGAGCGCTTCTTC. This encodes CASSYTLAGERFF.